The 2 T cell receptor beta chains in this list originate from one sample, sequenced in a study of blood T cell repertoires in COVID-19. Measured with immunoSEQ multiplex PCR; TCRdb has only the in-frame clones, and not every one. The profile covers approximately 300,000 clones, with roughly 85% appearing a single time and approximately 1.9% taken by the ten largest. What was sequenced was PBMCs or T cells enriched from blood (not recorded which). These receptors came from a woman aged 25 to 45 who had been exposed to COVID-19.

This rearrangement joins TRBV30 to TRBJ2-5, with 12 bases aligning to TRBD2. The J segment lost 7 bases and the V segment lost 3 bases, leaving 9 bases of the junction unmatched. The CDR3 loop spans 15 amino acids. From germline, CDR1 is GTSNPN and CDR2 SVGIG (reference sequence). CDR3 amino acids: CAWSQLAGGGGTQYF. Here the CDR3 DNA reads TGTGCCTGGAGCCAACTAGCGGGAGGAGGGGGGACCCAGTACTTC.

This chain links TRBV13 with TRBJ2-1, with 8 nucleotides matching TRBD2. Germline V gene lookup returns CDR1 PRHDT and CDR2 FYEKMQ (reference sequence). Unmatched junction bases numbered 14, after V lost 5 bases and J lost 2 bases. The CDR3 length is 18 residues. The CDR3: CASSPYGSGRGAYNEQFF. CDR3 sequence (DNA): TGTGCCAGCAGCCCCTACGGAAGCGGGAGAGGGGCCTACAATGAGCAGTTCTTC.